These 17 T cell receptor beta chains originate from one sample sequenced in a study of siplizumab effects on memory and regulatory T cells. Sequenced by immunoSEQ multiplex PCR; TCRdb stores in-frame clones only, minus some. The data show about 100,000 clones, 80% to 95% seen once. The sequenced material came from non-Treg CD4+ T cells sorted from blood. All receptors derive from a human donor in good health.

The count of this clone is one. The chain joins TRBV7-3 to TRBJ2-1; TRBD2 agrees at 10 bases. J lost 10 bases, V lost 5 bases, and 11 bases had no gene match. Germline V CDR1 and CDR2: SGHTA, FQGTGA. This CDR3 is built from 15 residues. CDR3 amino acids: CASSQEAGGGYEQFF. The CDR3 DNA follows: TGTGCCAGCAGCCAGGAAGCGGGAGGGGGTTACGAGCAGTTCTTC.

The V gene is TRBV7-2, the J gene TRBJ1-5, with TRBD1 identical over 7 bases. The CDR3 is 14 amino acids. The germline CDR1 and CDR2 sequences are SGHTA and FQGNSA. The V and J ends lost 5 bases and 7 bases, in that order; junction bases with no gene match: 8. This CDR3 reads CASSNRDSWQPQHF. The CDR3 coding sequence is TGTGCCAGCAGCAACCGGGACAGCTGGCAGCCCCAGCATTTT.

This chain connects TRBV7-3 to TRBJ2-1; TRBD2 aligns across 9 bases. Germline V gene data show CDR1 as SGHTA and CDR2 as FQGTGA. The CDR3 runs 14 residues. Trimming cost V 4 bases and J 7 bases; bases outside gene matches: 5. In DNA form, the CDR3 reads TGTGCCAGCAGCTGGTCGGCGGGAGGGAATGAGCAGTTCTTC. Its translation: CASSWSAGGNEQFF.

The rearrangement joins TRBV7-8 to TRBJ1-1; 7 positions match TRBD1. The CDR3 runs to 16 residues. After removal of 5 bases from V and 6 bases from J, the junction contained 15 bases not matched to a gene. Germline V gene lookup returns CDR1 SGHVS and CDR2 FQNEAQ. For the CDR3, the DNA is TGTGCCAGCAGCCTTTACTACTCCCGGGACAGAGCTGAAGCTTTCTTT. Residues: CASSLYYSRDRAEAFF.

This clone came up once. The rearrangement links TRBV5-6 to TRBJ1-5; D gene unclear. There are 15 residues in the CDR3. V lost 4 bases, J lost 0 bases, and 11 bases lay in between. From germline, CDR1 is SGHDT and CDR2 YYEEEE. The CDR3 reads CASSPRMTSNQPQHF. CDR3 sequence (DNA): TGTGCCAGCAGCCCCCGTATGACTAGCAATCAGCCCCAGCATTTT. Based on the CDR3 plus reference TRBV5-6 and TRBJ1-5, the full variable domain is DAGVTQSPTHLIKTRGQQVTLRCSPKSGHDTVSWYQQALGQGPQFIFQYYEEEERQRGNFPDRFSGHQFPNYSSELNVNALLLGDSALYLCASSPRMTSNQPQHFGDGTRLSIL.

The chain employs TRBV18 and TRBJ2-1, with D unclear. Per germline, CDR1 KGHSH and CDR2 LQKENI. The CDR3 extends over 16 amino acids. The V gene lost 6 bases and the J gene lost 5 bases, with 20 bases spanning the gap. The CDR3 nucleotides read TGTGCCAGCTCGGCGACCAGGACGGATGGTAACAATGAGCAGTTCTTC. It encodes CASSATRTDGNNEQFF.

The DNA of the CDR3 is TGTGCCAGCAGCTTCATGACTAGCGGTTACAATGAGCAGTTCTTC. It translates to CASSFMTSGYNEQFF. The V call is TRBV7-3, the J call TRBJ2-1, with 9 bases identical to TRBD2. CDR3 size: 15 residues. CDR1 is SGHTA and CDR2 is FQGTGA in the germline V gene. J gave up 4 bases and V 3 bases, and 4 bases lay outside the gene matches. The full variable domain, completed using reference TRBV7-3 and TRBJ2-1, is GAGVSQTPSNKVTEKGKYVELRCDPISGHTALYWYRQSLGQGPEFLIYFQGTGAADDSGLPNDRFFAVRPEGSVSTLKIQRTERGDSAVYLCASSFMTSGYNEQFFGPGTRLTVL.

This rearrangement joins TRBV5-4 to TRBJ2-7; 9 bases align to TRBD1. Germline V gene data show CDR1 as SGHNT and CDR2 as YYREEE (reference sequence). This CDR3 has 17 amino acids. V was pared by 1 base and J by 6 bases, with 14 bases of the junction left unmatched. Here the CDR3 DNA reads TGTGCCAGCAGCTTGCGAGGAGGCCGGACAGGGGCAAGCGAGCAGTACTTC. Protein product: CASSLRGGRTGASEQYF. Complete variable domain (other parts from reference TRBV5-4 and TRBJ2-7): ETGVTQSPTHLIKTRGQQVTLRCSSQSGHNTVSWYQQALGQGPQFIFQYYREEENGRGNFPPRFSGLQFPNYSSELNVNALELDDSALYLCASSLRGGRTGASEQYFGPGTRLTVT.

This clone was recorded once. The chain is built from TRBV23-1 and TRBJ2-7; perhaps TRBD2 as D (6 bases). TRBV23-1 is an ORF, and what it does is uncertain. The V end lost 7 bases, the J end lost 2 bases, and 21 bases lay between the germline ends. The CDR3 length is 16 residues. CDR3: CASTLPPLALPYEQYF. CDR3 coding DNA: TGCGCCAGCACCCTCCCCCCCCTAGCGCTTCCCTACGAGCAGTACTTC.

The CDR3 sequence: CASSLSPDTDTQYF. The CDR3 nucleotides are TGTGCCAGCAGCTTAAGTCCAGACACAGATACGCAGTATTTT. The chain links TRBV7-3 to TRBJ2-3; D unresolved. V was shortened by 1 base and J by 2 bases, with 7 bases between the two germline ends. CDR1 and CDR2 (germline): SGHTA, FQGTGA. This CDR3 contains 14 residues.

The V call is TRBV30, the J call TRBJ2-5, with 7 nucleotides matching TRBD2. Germline CDR1 GTSNPN, CDR2 SVGIG (reference sequence). This CDR3 has 11 amino acids. V was pared by 1 base and J by 13 bases, with 6 bases of the junction left unmatched. CDR3 coding DNA: TGTGCCTGGAGTGCCACTAGCGCCAGGTACTTC. Residues: CAWSATSARYF.

This chain links TRBV6-4 with TRBJ1-1, with 8 positions matching TRBD1. Trimming cost V 2 bases and J 4 bases; bases outside gene matches: 3. The length of the CDR3 is 14 residues. Germline CDR1 and CDR2: MRHNA and SNTAGT. Here the CDR3 reads CASSDTDRGTEAFF. CDR3 in DNA: TGTGCCAGCAGTGACACCGACAGGGGCACTGAAGCTTTCTTT.

The chain employs TRBV5-1 and TRBJ2-2; no reliable D call. The CDR3 runs 15 residues. Trimming cost V 0 bases and J 0 bases, with 6 bases left between them. Germline V gene lookup returns CDR1 SGHRS and CDR2 YFSETQ. CDR3 sequence (DNA): TGCGCCAGCAGCTTGGGGCTGACGAACACCGGGGAGCTGTTTTTT. Translation: CASSLGLTNTGELFF. Supplemented by reference TRBV5-1 and TRBJ2-2, the full variable domain reads KAGVTQTPRYLIKTRGQQVTLSCSPISGHRSVSWYQQTPGQGLQFLFEYFSETQRNKGNFPGRFSGRQFSNSRSEMNVSTLELGDSALYLCASSLGLTNTGELFFGEGSRLTVL.

The rearrangement links TRBV29-1 to TRBJ2-5; D remains unclear. The CDR3 runs 13 residues. Trimming shortened V by 4 bases and J by 1 base, and 10 bases separated the two germline ends. In germline, CDR1 is SQVTM, CDR2 ANQGSEA. The CDR3 DNA reads as TGCAGCGTTGCATCGCCGGCCCAAGAGACCCAGTACTTC. It translates to CSVASPAQETQYF.

The chain couples TRBV11-2 to TRBJ1-1; D possibly corresponds to TRBD1 (5 bases). The CDR3 runs 15 residues. V was clipped by 8 bases and J by 1 base, with 17 bases between them. The germline V gene has CDR1 SGHAT and CDR2 FQNNGV. The CDR3 DNA reads TGTGCCAGCCTACCTACTGGGGCGGAGAACACTGAAGCTTTCTTT. Encoded protein: CASLPTGAENTEAFF.

This clone was seen a few times. V gene TRBV18 combines with J gene TRBJ2-7; TRBD2 matches at 8 bases. J gave up 0 bases and V 6 bases, and 7 bases lay outside the gene matches. This CDR3 has 15 amino acids. Germline V gene data show CDR1 as KGHSH and CDR2 as LQKENI. The CDR3 DNA sequence: TGTGCCAGCTCCCGGGAGGGGACACGCTCCTACGAGCAGTACTTC. Translated: CASSREGTRSYEQYF. The variable domain in full, completed from reference TRBV18 and TRBJ2-7, reads NAGVMQNPRHLVRRRGQEARLRCSPMKGHSHVYWYRQLPEEGLKFMVYLQKENIIDESGMPKERFSAEFPKEGPSILRIQQVVRGDSAAYFCASSREGTRSYEQYFGPGTRLTVT.

The rearrangement uses TRBV19 and TRBJ1-2, with D perhaps TRBD1 (6 bases). V was trimmed by 5 bases and J by 5 bases, leaving 12 bases between them. The CDR3 runs to 13 residues. Germline V gene sequence: CDR1 LNHDA, CDR2 SQIVND (reference sequence). The CDR3 sequence is CASSGQSIYGYTF. Here the CDR3 DNA reads TGTGCCAGTAGTGGACAGTCCATTTATGGCTACACCTTC.